The clone carrying this TCR beta chain was observed at least ten times. Its antigen is not known. This specimen comes from a study of T-cell reconstitution after alpha-beta-depleted transplantation in children. Study-level findings and limits: T-cell counts and diversity were attributed mostly to newly produced T cells one year after transplant. Several hundred expanded graft clones reportedly were the source of alpha-beta T cells about two months after transplant. Recipient T cells and thymic progenitors that survived gave rise to the high TCRbeta diversity observed at day 60 in some patients.

The CDR3 length is 15 residues. V was pared by 5 bases and J by 0 bases, with 3 bases of the junction left unmatched. Unique molecular identifiers tagged the TCRbeta library. TCRdb re-derived calls from the PCR reads in MiXCR, one entry per CDR3 protein. The sample includes around 190,000 distinct CDR3 sequences, under 8.5% seen only once; the top ten take just over 5.5%. This specimen was PBMCs, taken before TCRalphabeta/CD19-depleted stem cell transplant. This TCR came from a boy aged 2-9 years with acute lymphoblastic leukemia, due to receive a stem cell transplant. The V gene is TRBV12-3 or TRBV12-4, the J gene TRBJ2-7; 11 nucleotides agree with TRBD2. CDR3 amino acids: CASSRGLAVSYEQYF. CDR3 sequence (DNA): TGTGCCAGCAGTAGGGGACTAGCGGTCTCCTACGAGCAGTACTTC.